This T cell receptor beta chain is drawn from a study of shared clonotypes between healthy human individuals. The method was immunoSEQ multiplex PCR; TCRdb's version includes in-frame clones alone and lacks a portion of them. Here the sample spans about 2.4 million clones, approximately 92% being singletons. V shed 3 bases, J shed 5 bases, and the junction held 10 bases outside the gene matches. Germline values: CDR1 SGHNT, CDR2 YYREEE (reference sequence). The CDR3 has 15 amino acids. The receptor's source is a man between 18 and 29 years old in good health. Source material: naive CD4+ T cells sorted from blood. The subset: CD45RA+ positively selected. V is TRBV5-4 and J is TRBJ1-2; 7 bases fit TRBD1. The CDR3 sequence is CASSWDRQGGYGYTF. CDR3 nucleotides: TGTGCCAGCAGCTGGGATCGACAGGGTGGTTATGGCTACACCTTC.